The 31 T cell receptor beta chains presented below share a single source sample, sequenced in a study of T-cell reconstitution after alpha-beta-depleted transplantation in children. Unique molecular identifiers were incorporated during preparation of the TCRbeta library. MiXCR was run by TCRdb on the PCR reads, yielding one entry per CDR3 protein. Among 600,000 or so distinct CDR3 sequences, roughly 23% were seen once, and the ten largest hold around an eighth. The specimen was PBMCs, mostly from graft donor cells, collected 360 days after TCRalphabeta/CD19-depleted stem cell transplant. These receptors all stem from a boy younger than two who had a stem cell transplant for acute myeloid leukemia, so the T cells may come from the graft donor.

J is TRBJ1-2 and V is TRBV6-4, with D possibly being TRBD1 (5 bases). Germline lookup yields CDR1 MRHNA and CDR2 SNTAGT. Trimming took 6 bases from V and 8 from J, leaving 19 bases between them. The CDR3 extends over 14 amino acids. The CDR3 DNA reads TGTGCCAGCAGCCTAGACATCGACAGTTGGGGCTACACCTTC. Protein product: CASSLDIDSWGYTF.

There are many counts of this clonotype. The chain links TRBV20-1 to TRBJ2-1; 11 bases agree with TRBD1. CDR3 length: 14 amino acids. The germline CDR1 and CDR2 sequences are DFQATT and SNEGSKA (reference sequence). V gave up 8 bases and J gave up 8 bases; unmatched junction bases: 11. In DNA, the CDR3 is TGCAGTCCCCTTCCGGGACAGGGGGTTTATGAGCAGTTCTTC. Translating it yields CSPLPGQGVYEQFF.

The chain combines TRBV6-4 with TRBJ2-2, with D possibly matching TRBD1 (5 bases). CDR1 MRHNA and CDR2 SNTAGT come from the germline V gene. V was clipped by 6 bases and J by 1 base, with 12 bases between them. The CDR3 runs 15 residues. The CDR3 loop is CASSTGLRNTGELFF. The DNA of the CDR3 is TGTGCCAGCAGCACAGGCCTACGGAACACCGGGGAGCTGTTTTTT.

This clonotype was observed a few times. The rearrangement links TRBV18 to TRBJ2-5; 7 bases fit TRBD1. V lost 3 bases, J lost 2 bases, and 9 bases stayed unmatched. The CDR3 sequence is 16 residues long. Per germline, CDR1 KGHSH and CDR2 LQKENI. The CDR3 sequence is CASSPAFSGQQETQYF. CDR3 coding DNA: TGTGCCAGCTCACCCGCGTTCTCGGGACAGCAAGAGACCCAGTACTTC.

This clonotype was seen many times. The chain recombines TRBV7-2 with TRBJ2-3, with 8 bases that match TRBD1. CDR3 length: 14 amino acids. Germline CDR1 is SGHTA and CDR2 is FQGNSA. V lost 4 bases and J lost 6; bases outside the gene matches: 6. The CDR3 is CASSSGTGRDTQYF. The CDR3 region has the DNA TGTGCCAGCAGCTCCGGGACAGGAAGGGATACGCAGTATTTT.

The rearrangement uses TRBV5-1 and TRBJ2-7; 9 nucleotides line up with TRBD1. The germline gives CDR1 SGHRS, CDR2 YFSETQ. The CDR3 length is 15 residues. J was trimmed by 1 base and V by 7 bases; bases with no gene match: 9. The CDR3 nucleotides read TGCGCCAGCGGACTACCGGGACAGGGTTCCTACGAGCAGTACTTC. Encoded protein: CASGLPGQGSYEQYF.

A note on this clonotype: A read error may explain this, as a much larger clone is one base away. The V and J genes are TRBV29-1 and TRBJ2-1; 8 bases are shared with TRBD1. J gave up 8 bases and V 5 bases, and 8 bases lay outside the gene matches. Germline CDR1 and CDR2: SQVTM and ANQGSEA. The CDR3 is 13 residues long. The CDR3 DNA follows: TGCAGCGTTAACCAGACAGGGGCCGATGAGCAGTTCTTC. It translates to CSVNQTGADEQFF.

The J gene is TRBJ2-7, the V gene TRBV28; maybe TRBD1 (5 bases). The V gene's germline CDR1 is MDHEN and CDR2 SYDVKM. This CDR3 has 14 amino acids. Trimming pared 2 bases from V and 5 bases from J, leaving 13 bases between. The CDR3 sequence is CASSLRPGRHEQYF. Here the CDR3 DNA reads TGTGCCAGCAGTTTACGGCCAGGGCGGCACGAGCAGTACTTC. Based on the CDR3 plus reference TRBV28 and TRBJ2-7, the full variable domain is DVKVTQSSRYLVKRTGEKVFLECVQDMDHENMFWYRQDPGLGLRLIYFSYDVKMKEKGDIPEGYSVSREKKERFSLILESASTNQTSMYLCASSLRPGRHEQYFGPGTRLTVT.

The gene calls are TRBV12-3 or TRBV12-4 and TRBJ1-3; 9 nucleotides align to TRBD1. V was clipped by 5 bases and J by 4 bases; unmatched bases: 6. The CDR3 sequence is 15 residues long. The CDR3 sequence is CASSGQGNKGNTIYF. The CDR3, as DNA: TGTGCCAGCAGTGGACAGGGGAATAAAGGAAACACCATATATTTT.

The chain carries TRBV29-1 and TRBJ1-1; D remains ambiguous. CDR3 length equals 13 residues. CDR1 is SQVTM and CDR2 is ANQGSEA in the germline V gene. V shed 2 bases and J shed 1 base, with 8 bases lying between them. Here the CDR3 reads CSVERQANTEAFF. The DNA of the CDR3 is TGCAGCGTTGAAAGGCAGGCGAACACTGAAGCTTTCTTT.

This clonotype has a handful of counts. The J gene is TRBJ2-7, the V gene TRBV12-3 or TRBV12-4; the D gene is possibly TRBD1 (5 bases). With 6 bases removed from V and 5 bases from J, the gap between germline ends came to 20 bases. CDR3 length: 15 residues. CDR3 bases: TGTGCCAGCAGGCTGACAGACCCGATGATCGACGAGCAGTACTTC. It specifies CASRLTDPMIDEQYF.

This clonotype has at least ten counts. This chain connects TRBV20-1 to TRBJ2-7; 7 positions agree with TRBD2. J gave up 3 bases and V 1 base, and 0 bases lay outside the gene matches. The germline V gene encodes CDR1 DFQATT and CDR2 SNEGSKA (reference sequence). The CDR3 extends over 12 amino acids. DNA of the CDR3: TGCAGTGCTAGAGCGGGGGGCTACGAGCAGTACGTC. Its protein is CSARAGGYEQYV.

This clonotype was seen repeatedly, ten times or more. The chain joins TRBV6-5 to TRBJ2-1; D ambiguous. Germline V gives CDR1 MNHEY, CDR2 SVGAGI. This CDR3 region has 14 residues. Trimming stripped 2 bases from V and 1 base from J, with 6 bases between. The CDR3 here is CASSYRESYNEQFF. Written as DNA, the CDR3 is TGTGCCAGCAGTTACAGGGAATCCTACAATGAGCAGTTCTTC.

This clonotype has a count of ten or more. The chain joins TRBV6-5 to TRBJ1-6; 8 positions match TRBD1. This CDR3 comprises 14 residues. CDR1 MNHEY and CDR2 SVGAGI come from the germline V gene. V lost 4 bases to trimming and J lost 7 bases; unmatched junction nucleotides: 3. In DNA form, the CDR3 reads TGTGCCAGCAGTTCGGACAGGGAAAATTCACCCCTCCACTTT. Protein product: CASSSDRENSPLHF.

This clonotype came up a few times. The genes are TRBV28 and TRBJ1-2; D not certain. This CDR3 has 12 amino acids. From germline, CDR1 is MDHEN and CDR2 SYDVKM. Trimming took off 5 bases at V and 8 bases at J, with 12 bases between the two ends. The CDR3 region has the DNA TGTGCCAGCAGTCAGGCCCCCGGCGGCTACACCTTC. Translated: CASSQAPGGYTF.

The chain couples TRBV5-5 to TRBJ2-5; 11 positions agree with TRBD1. The V gene end was trimmed by 2 bases and the J gene end by 5 bases; junction bases not matched to a gene: 5. CDR1 is SGHKS, CDR2 YYEKEE, per germline (reference sequence). The CDR3 length is 15 residues. Here the CDR3 reads CASSLGQGASETQYF. CDR3 in DNA: TGTGCCAGCAGCTTAGGACAGGGGGCGTCGGAGACCCAGTACTTC.

Points on this clonotype: A read error is possible here, since a much larger clone lies one base away. This chain joins TRBV11-1 and TRBJ1-2, with TRBD1 matching over 7 bases. The CDR3 is 13 amino acids. Germline-derived CDR1 and CDR2 are SGHAT and FQDESV (reference sequence). CDR3 region: CDSSWGQLYGYTF. As DNA, the CDR3 is TGTGACAGCAGCTGGGGACAGCTCTATGGCTACACCTTC. The variable domain in full, with the rest retrieved from reference TRBV11-1 and TRBJ1-2, is EAEVAQSPRYKITEKSQAVAFWCDPISGHATLYWYRQILGQGPELLVQFQDESVVDDSQLPKDRFSAERLKGVDSTLKIQPAELGDSAMYLCDSSWGQLYGYTFGSGTRLTVV.

The rearrangement links TRBV7-2 to TRBJ2-7; D unclear. The length of the CDR3 is 14 residues. Germline loops: CDR1 SGHTA, CDR2 FQGNSA. The V and J ends lost 0 bases and 2 bases respectively, with 8 bases between them. The DNA of the CDR3 is TGTGCCAGCAGCTTAGCTCCGGGTCCCTACGAGCAGTACTTC. This sequence encodes CASSLAPGPYEQYF.

This clonotype was found many times. V is TRBV29-1 and J is TRBJ1-1, with D tentatively TRBD1 (5 bases). In germline, CDR1 is SQVTM, CDR2 ANQGSEA. The CDR3 is made up of 13 amino acids. Trimming cost V 1 base and J 1 base, with 7 bases left between them. The DNA for the CDR3 is TGCAGCGTTGAAGGACAGCCGAACACTGAAGCTTTCTTT. Its translation: CSVEGQPNTEAFF.

The rearrangement joins TRBV5-1 to TRBJ2-3; 9 bases are shared with TRBD1. The germline V gene has CDR1 SGHRS and CDR2 YFSETQ. The CDR3 has 18 amino acids. Losses at the gene ends were 0 bases for V and 6 bases for J; bases not matched to a gene: 14. The CDR3 sequence is CASSLEGQGVRARDTQYF. The DNA for the CDR3 is TGCGCCAGCAGCTTGGAGGGACAGGGTGTGCGCGCGAGGGATACGCAGTATTTT.

The chain has TRBV6-2 or TRBV6-3 and TRBJ2-5, with a possible D match to TRBD1 (6 bases). Germline-derived CDR1 and CDR2 are MNHEY and SVGEGT. V lost 5 bases, J lost 1 base, and 11 bases lay in between. The CDR3 contains 14 residues. CDR3 region: CASSNNRVQETQYF. The CDR3 bases are TGTGCCAGCAGTAACAACAGGGTCCAAGAGACCCAGTACTTC.

This clonotype has a count of ten or more. The chain's CDR3 is CASSKTGSGELFF. The CDR3 bases are TGTGCCAGCAGTAAGACAGGTTCCGGGGAGCTGTTTTTT. The genes are TRBV12-3 or TRBV12-4 and TRBJ2-2, with a possible D match to TRBD1 (6 bases). This CDR3 region has 13 residues. Trimming stripped 5 bases from V and 6 bases from J, with 10 bases between.

This clonotype has a handful of counts. V gene TRBV9 combines with J gene TRBJ2-7, with a tentative D call TRBD1 (5 bases). Trimming took 2 bases from V and 0 from J, leaving 12 bases between them. The CDR3 extends over 15 amino acids. Germline values: CDR1 SGDLS, CDR2 YYNGEE. The CDR3 loop is CASSVGQGNSYEQYF. DNA of the CDR3: TGTGCCAGCAGCGTCGGCCAGGGTAACTCCTACGAGCAGTACTTC.

CDR3 bases: TGTGCCAGCAGTTACCCTCGACAGGGCTACGAGCAGTACTTC. As protein: CASSYPRQGYEQYF. The chain links TRBV6-5 to TRBJ2-7, with TRBD1 identical over 7 bases. The CDR3 totals 14 residues. Germline V lookup: CDR1 MNHEY, CDR2 SVGAGI. The ends lost 2 bases at V and 3 bases at J; junction bases unmatched: 4.

This rearrangement joins TRBV12-3 or TRBV12-4 to TRBJ1-1; maybe TRBD1 (5 bases). The CDR3 loop spans 15 amino acids. V was clipped by 2 bases and J by 1 base, with 11 bases between them. The CDR3 DNA reads TGTGCCAGCAGTTTAATCCCAACAGGGAACACTGAAGCTTTCTTT. It translates to CASSLIPTGNTEAFF.

This clonotype has a handful of counts. The rearrangement links TRBV7-9 to TRBJ1-1, with TRBD1 as a possible D gene (5 bases). V was trimmed by 7 bases and J by 4 bases, leaving 13 bases between them. CDR1 is SEHNR, CDR2 FQNEAQ, per germline (reference sequence). The CDR3 consists of 13 residues. CDR3 nucleotides: TGTGCCAGCATCAGGGAAGTCGTCACTGAAGCTTTCTTT. Protein product: CASIREVVTEAFF.

The chain uses TRBV6-2 or TRBV6-3 and TRBJ2-1, with D perhaps matching TRBD1 (8 bases). Germline V gene data show CDR1 as MNHEY and CDR2 as SVGEGT. CDR3 size: 16 residues. Trimming pared 6 bases from V and 7 bases from J, leaving 22 bases between. The CDR3 region has the DNA TGTGCCAGCAGACCCATACAGGGGGGGGGGAGTAATGAGCAGTTCTTC. Translation gives CASRPIQGGGSNEQFF.

This clonotype was recorded at least ten times. V and J are TRBV5-1 and TRBJ1-2, with TRBD1 identical over 7 bases. CDR1 is SGHRS, CDR2 YFSETQ, per germline. V trimming: 2 bases; J trimming: 6 bases; junction bases outside the gene matches: 10. The CDR3 contains 15 residues. The CDR3 spells CASSFGQAGPDGYTF. The CDR3 DNA reads as TGCGCCAGCAGCTTTGGACAGGCCGGTCCGGATGGCTACACCTTC.

The gene calls are TRBV13 and TRBJ2-3, with no clear D. Trimming took 5 bases from V and 6 from J, leaving 12 bases between them. The CDR3 covers 13 residues. Germline V lookup: CDR1 PRHDT, CDR2 FYEKMQ (reference sequence). This CDR3 reads CASSRGLGDTQYF. CDR3 DNA: TGTGCCAGCAGCCGAGGCCTGGGGGATACGCAGTATTTT.

A few counts support this clonotype. This chain connects TRBV20-1 to TRBJ2-1; D perhaps matches TRBD2 (6 bases). The V and J ends lost 4 bases and 1 base respectively, with 17 bases between them. Germline assignment: CDR1 DFQATT and CDR2 SNEGSKA (reference sequence). The CDR3 loop spans 16 amino acids. CDR3 region: CSATLSMGGSYNEQFF. CDR3 bases: TGCAGTGCTACCCTATCCATGGGGGGTTCCTACAATGAGCAGTTCTTC.

Ten or more counts support this clonotype. V gene TRBV29-1 combines with J gene TRBJ2-1; D gene ambiguous. V gave up 6 bases and J gave up 0 bases, with 12 bases separating them. Germline CDR1 reads SQVTM; CDR2 reads ANQGSEA. The CDR3 runs to 14 residues. CDR3 coding DNA: TGCAGCGTGGGCCCTAAGAGCTCCTACAATGAGCAGTTCTTC. Its translation: CSVGPKSSYNEQFF.